The next 30 T cell receptor beta chains were all read from a single sample in a study of CD8+CD57+ T cells in acquired aplastic anemia. Profiles of TCR beta VDJ and CDR3 were generated from a genomic DNA template. Each CDR3 protein is one row after TCRdb ran MiXCR on the reads. Among about 220,000 distinct CDR3 sequences listed, 30% to 35% were seen once. Material: sorted CD4+, CD8+, or CD8+CD57+ T cells (not recorded which) from PBMCs. These receptors all stem from a human donor in good health, serving as a control.

With regard to this clonotype: A clone one base away is much larger, so this may be a read error. This chain connects TRBV7-3 to TRBJ2-2; TRBD1 might be the D (5 bases). CDR3 size: 15 residues. CDR1 and CDR2 from the germline V gene are SGHTA and FQGTGA. Trimming removed 5 bases from V and 2 bases from J, with 12 bases in between. The chain's CDR3 is CASSLWGSNTGELFF. In DNA form, the CDR3 reads TGTGCCAGCAGCCTGTGGGGCAGTAACACCGGGGAGCTGTTTTTT.

Comment on this clonotype: Since a much larger clone is just one base distant, this may be a read error. The rearrangement links TRBV10-3 to TRBJ2-7, with 9 bases lining up with TRBD1. With 10 bases clipped from V and 1 base from J, the junction kept 8 bases outside the gene matches. This CDR3 spans 14 amino acids. Germline-derived CDR1 and CDR2 are ENHRY and SYGVKD. The CDR3 spells CASRLTGGSYEQYF. In DNA form, the CDR3 reads TGTGCCAGCAGATTGACAGGGGGTTCCTACGAGCAGTACTTC.

In its sample, this clonotype was seen many times. At one end, the junction sequence differs from germline, possibly due to a read error. The chain links TRBV3-1 to TRBJ2-7; TRBD2 agrees at 12 bases. The germline gives CDR1 LGHDT, CDR2 YNNKEL (reference sequence). This CDR3 is 16 amino acids long. Here the CDR3 reads CASSQGRTSGIYVQYF. The CDR3 bases are TGTGCCAGCAGCCAAGGCCGGACTAGCGGGATCTACGTGCAGTACTTC.

This clonotype was recorded at least ten times. The chain links TRBV19 to TRBJ1-2; D possibly corresponds to TRBD1 (6 bases). The germline V and J ends were trimmed by 5 bases and 7 bases, with 17 bases remaining between them. The CDR3 extends over 14 amino acids. Germline V lookup: CDR1 LNHDA, CDR2 SQIVND (reference sequence). The CDR3 reads CASSVATGSSGYTF. The CDR3, as DNA: TGTGCCAGTAGTGTGGCCACAGGGAGTTCTGGCTACACCTTC.

This clonotype was recorded at least ten times. V gene TRBV6-5 combines with J gene TRBJ2-7, with 9 bases that match TRBD1. The germline CDR1 and CDR2 sequences are MNHEY and SVGAGI. The CDR3 runs 15 residues. J lost 5 bases, V lost 0 bases, and 5 bases had no gene match. CDR3 in DNA: TGTGCCAGCAGTTACTCGGGACAGGGTCGCCACGAGCAGTACTTC. It is translated as CASSYSGQGRHEQYF.

This clonotype was counted many times. This chain links TRBV19 with TRBJ2-3, with 10 bases that match TRBD1. The CDR3 sequence is 15 residues long. The ends lost 6 bases at V and 0 bases at J; junction bases unmatched: 3. Germline V gene lookup returns CDR1 LNHDA and CDR2 SQIVND (reference sequence). As DNA, the CDR3 is TGTGCCAGTAGCCCGGGACAGGGGAGCACAGATACGCAGTATTTT. Residues: CASSPGQGSTDTQYF.

This clonotype came up many times. The chain combines TRBV10-3 with TRBJ1-2; D possibly corresponds to TRBD1 (5 bases). Germline loops: CDR1 ENHRY, CDR2 SYGVKD. The CDR3 length is 15 residues. V gave up 4 bases and J gave up 4 bases, with 16 bases separating them. The CDR3 DNA reads TGTGCCATCAGTGGGTACAGGTTGCCGTCCTATGGCTACACCTTC. It encodes CAISGYRLPSYGYTF.

This sequence joins TRBV2 and TRBJ1-2; TRBD1 is a possible D gene (6 bases). The CDR3 consists of 11 residues. The V gene's germline CDR1 is SNHLY and CDR2 FYNNEI. Trimming removed 10 bases from V and 8 bases from J, with 14 bases in between. In nucleotides, the CDR3 is TGTGCCACCGGAGGGGGGCGCGGCTACACCTTC. Its protein product is CATGGGRGYTF.

This clonotype was counted ten times or more. The CDR3 reads CSARDTKNTEAFF. The CDR3, as DNA: TGCAGTGCTAGAGATACCAAGAACACTGAAGCTTTCTTT. V usage is TRBV20-1 and J usage is TRBJ1-1; the D is unclear. V was pared by 0 bases and J by 1 base, with 6 bases between. From germline, CDR1 is DFQATT and CDR2 SNEGSKA (reference sequence). There are 13 residues in the CDR3.

Turning to this clonotype: A much larger clonotype is one base distant, so this may be a read error. The genes are TRBV12-3 or TRBV12-4 and TRBJ1-1; D is unresolved. The CDR3 has 15 residues. CDR3 bases: TGTGCCAGCAGTTTACGAGGGCCGGGGAACACTGAAGCTCTCTTT. Protein product: CASSLRGPGNTEALF.

This clonotype occurred many times. DNA for the CDR3: TGTGCCATCAGTGACCCAGCAGTCTACAATGAGCAGTTCTTC. It specifies CAISDPAVYNEQFF. V and J are TRBV10-3 and TRBJ2-1; D remains ambiguous. This CDR3 is 14 amino acids long. The germline gives CDR1 ENHRY, CDR2 SYGVKD. Trimming cost V 3 bases and J 3 bases, with 9 bases left between them.

This clonotype showed up just a few times. This chain's CDR3 is CASTLGGYGETEAFF. The DNA of the CDR3 is TGTGCCAGCACCCTCGGGGGGTACGGGGAGACTGAAGCTTTCTTT. This sequence joins TRBV12-3 or TRBV12-4 and TRBJ1-1, with a weak D call TRBD1 (5 bases). Trimming took 7 bases from V and 5 from J, leaving 20 bases between them. The CDR3 contains 15 residues.

This rearrangement joins TRBV19 to TRBJ1-4, with 8 positions matching TRBD1. V lost 4 bases to trimming and J lost 10 bases; unmatched junction nucleotides: 11. CDR1 is LNHDA and CDR2 is SQIVND in the germline V gene (reference sequence). This CDR3 has 15 amino acids. CDR3 region: CASSRAGQGEVKLFF. The CDR3 coding sequence is TGTGCCAGTAGTAGGGCCGGACAGGGCGAAGTAAAACTGTTTTTT.

The chain joins TRBV10-3 to TRBJ2-3; D possibly corresponds to TRBD2 (5 bases). This CDR3 region has 15 residues. Looked up from germline, CDR1 is ENHRY and CDR2 is SYGVKD. Trimming took 5 bases from V and 0 from J, leaving 12 bases between them. The CDR3 protein is CAISRRARSTDTQYF. In nucleotides, the CDR3 is TGTGCCATCAGTCGGCGGGCTCGAAGCACAGATACGCAGTATTTT.

This clonotype appeared many times. This CDR3 is CASSSLLAVTDTQYF. CDR3 bases: TGTGCCAGCAGCTCCTTGCTAGCGGTAACAGATACGCAGTATTTT. The chain couples TRBV11-2 to TRBJ2-3; 7 nucleotides align to TRBD2. Germline V gives CDR1 SGHAT, CDR2 FQNNGV. Unmatched junction bases numbered 7, after V lost 4 bases and J lost 3 bases. This CDR3 region has 15 residues.

This clonotype showed up many times. This chain uses TRBV24-1 with TRBJ2-5; no firm D call. The germline V gene encodes CDR1 KGHDR and CDR2 SFDVKD. With 1 base removed from V and 7 bases from J, the gap between germline ends came to 3 bases. The CDR3 spans 11 residues. CDR3 nucleotide sequence: TGTGCCACCAGTGATTTTAGGACCCAGTACTTC. It encodes CATSDFRTQYF.

This clonotype was observed a handful of times. This chain uses TRBV6-1 with TRBJ1-5; maybe TRBD1 (5 bases). The CDR3 covers 15 residues. Deletions cut 7 bases from V and 3 bases from J, with 16 bases between. CDR1 and CDR2 from the germline V gene are MNHNS and SASEGT. Here the CDR3 DNA reads TGTGCCAGCAAAGCTCTCGGGACCGTCAATCAGCCCCAGCATTTT. As protein: CASKALGTVNQPQHF.

In its sample, this clonotype was seen many times. The rearrangement uses TRBV2 and TRBJ2-7; D is perhaps TRBD2 (6 bases). V was pared by 8 bases and J by 4 bases, with 18 bases between. CDR1 and CDR2 from the germline V gene are SNHLY and FYNNEI. CDR3 length: 14 residues. CDR3 coding DNA: TGTGCCAGCTTGCAGGCGGGGACCTTGTACGAGCAGTACTTC. It codes for CASLQAGTLYEQYF. The full variable domain, its missing parts supplied by reference TRBV2 and TRBJ2-7, is EPEVTQTPSHQVTQMGQEVILRCVPISNHLYFYWYRQILGQKVEFLVSFYNNEISEKSEIFDDQFSVERPDGSNFTLKIRSTKLEDSAMYFCASLQAGTLYEQYFGPGTRLTVT.

This clonotype was counted many times. The rearrangement joins TRBV9 to TRBJ2-4, with D uncertain. V was clipped by 0 bases and J by 10 bases, with 8 bases between them. The CDR3 runs 12 residues. Germline values: CDR1 SGDLS, CDR2 YYNGEE. The CDR3 DNA reads as TGTGCCAGCAGCGTAGACGGTTTGATTCAGTACTTC. Its translation: CASSVDGLIQYF.

This clonotype was counted many times. The J gene is TRBJ1-1, the V gene TRBV19; D gene uncertain. V dropped 2 bases and J dropped 0 bases, with 13 bases sitting between them. The germline V gene encodes CDR1 LNHDA and CDR2 SQIVND (reference sequence). The CDR3 spans 16 residues. The DNA of the CDR3 is TGTGCCAGTAGTATATTTGGCCGAACCATGAACACTGAAGCTTTCTTT. Its translation is CASSIFGRTMNTEAFF.

This clonotype was observed a handful of times. The chain recombines TRBV5-4 with TRBJ1-3; D not resolved. The CDR3 has 17 amino acids. The germline CDR1 and CDR2 sequences are SGHNT and YYREEE (reference sequence). The V end lost 0 bases, the J end lost 7 bases, and 20 bases lay between the germline ends. CDR3 DNA sequence: TGTGCCAGCAGCTTGGAACTTTTCCCGACACTGCGGAACACCATATATTTT. It codes for CASSLELFPTLRNTIYF.

This chain uses TRBV15 with TRBJ2-5, with D unclear. Trimming took 1 base from V and 2 from J, leaving 8 bases between them. The CDR3 covers 14 residues. Germline loops: CDR1 LNHNV, CDR2 YYDKDF (reference sequence). CDR3 bases: TGTGCCACCAGCAGAGCTAGTCAGCAAGAGACCCAGTACTTC. Protein: CATSRASQQETQYF. Full variable domain (remainder filled in from reference TRBV15 and TRBJ2-5): DAMVIQNPRYQVTQFGKPVTLSCSQTLNHNVMYWYQQKSSQAPKLLFHYYDKDFNNEADTPDNFQSRRPNTSFCFLDIRSPGLGDTAMYLCATSRASQQETQYFGPGTRLLVL.

A note on this clonotype: Its ends do not fully match the called genes, so a read error is possible. This chain links TRBV24-1 with TRBJ2-1, with 8 bases matching TRBD1. Germline V gene data show CDR1 as KGHDR and CDR2 as SFDVKD. The length of the CDR3 is 17 residues. In nucleotides, the CDR3 is TGTGCCACCAGTGACTGGACAGGGACGAGCTCCTACAATGAGCAGCTCTTC. It is translated as CATSDWTGTSSYNEQLF.

This clonotype was counted many times. The chain carries TRBV20-1 and TRBJ1-1; weak D call: TRBD1 (5 bases). Between the trimmed V and J ends, which lost 8 bases and 4 bases, there was a span of 11 bases. Germline CDR1 reads DFQATT; CDR2 reads SNEGSKA (reference sequence). The CDR3 runs 11 residues. The CDR3 sequence is CSPWGGTEAFF. Here the CDR3 DNA reads TGCAGTCCATGGGGGGGCACTGAAGCTTTCTTT.

This clonotype was seen many times. The chain links TRBV5-1 to TRBJ1-1; D might be TRBD1 (5 bases). Per germline, CDR1 SGHRS and CDR2 YFSETQ. Deletions cut 5 bases from V and 3 bases from J, with 8 bases between. This CDR3 has 12 residues. The CDR3 is CASSRGDTEAFF. CDR3 bases: TGCGCCAGCAGTAGGGGTGACACTGAAGCTTTCTTT.

The chain couples TRBV29-1 to TRBJ1-1; D uncertain. The V end lost 1 base, the J end lost 7 bases, and 4 bases lay between the germline ends. CDR1 is SQVTM and CDR2 is ANQGSEA in the germline V gene. The CDR3 consists of 10 residues. This CDR3 reads CSVEGGEAFF. The CDR3 nucleotides read TGCAGCGTTGAAGGGGGTGAAGCTTTCTTT.

This chain uses TRBV19 with TRBJ2-6, with D possibly matching TRBD2 (5 bases). The V gene's germline CDR1 is LNHDA and CDR2 SQIVND (reference sequence). V lost 7 bases and J lost 0, with 16 bases in between. CDR3 length: 17 amino acids. CDR3 sequence: CASTLLRARSGANVLTF. The CDR3 DNA sequence: TGTGCCAGTACCTTGTTGAGGGCCCGCTCTGGGGCCAACGTCCTGACTTTC.

Points on this clonotype: One base away lies a much larger clone, so this may be a sequencing read error. The chain links TRBV7-9 to TRBJ2-7; TRBD1 aligns across 8 bases. The CDR3 is 16 residues long. CDR1 and CDR2 from the germline V gene are SEHNR and FQNEAQ (reference sequence). For the CDR3, the DNA is TGTGCCTGCAGCCCAGCCCGCAGGACAGGGACCTACGAGCAGTACTTC. It encodes CACSPARRTGTYEQYF.

This clonotype was detected ten times or more. V usage is TRBV5-1 and J usage is TRBJ2-3, with 9 nucleotides matching TRBD2. V was clipped by 0 bases and J by 6 bases; unmatched bases: 8. Per the germline V gene, CDR1 is SGHRS and CDR2 is YFSETQ. This CDR3 is 16 amino acids long. The CDR3 coding sequence is TGCGCCAGCAGCTTGGCTTTAGCGGGGGTTGTGGATACGCAGTATTTT. Protein: CASSLALAGVVDTQYF. Looking up the rest from reference TRBV5-1 and TRBJ2-3 gives the full variable domain: KAGVTQTPRYLIKTRGQQVTLSCSPISGHRSVSWYQQTPGQGLQFLFEYFSETQRNKGNFPGRFSGRQFSNSRSEMNVSTLELGDSALYLCASSLALAGVVDTQYFGPGTRLTVL.

This clonotype was picked up many times. The chain is built from TRBV7-8 and TRBJ1-1; D is unclear. Between the trimmed V and J ends, which lost 2 bases and 3 bases, there was a span of 13 bases. This CDR3 contains 15 residues. CDR1 is SGHVS and CDR2 is FQNEAQ in the germline V gene. The CDR3 loop reads CASSLRVPPYTEAFF. In DNA form, the CDR3 reads TGTGCCAGCAGCTTAAGGGTACCCCCCTACACTGAAGCTTTCTTT.